One sample yielded the 27 T cell receptor beta chains listed below, sequenced in a study of CD8 T cells in Susac syndrome. Reverse transcription used about 0.45 to 1 ug RNA and random hexamers. MiXCR, applied by TCRdb to the immunoSEQ multiplex PCR reads, yields one record per CDR3 protein. The repertoire holds more than 75,000 distinct CDR3 sequences, with approximately 94% as singletons. Sequences were obtained from CD8+ T cells from PBMCs. The receptors originated from a human donor in good health.

This chain uses TRBV7-2 with TRBJ2-1; 8 nucleotides align to TRBD1. The CDR3 loop spans 13 amino acids. CDR1 is SGHTA, CDR2 FQGNSA, per germline. With 6 bases clipped from V and 5 bases from J, the junction kept 3 bases outside the gene matches. The CDR3 region is CASSPGQDNEQFF. CDR3 nucleotide sequence: TGTGCCAGCAGTCCGGGACAGGACAATGAGCAGTTCTTC.

The V gene is TRBV9, the J gene TRBJ1-1; D is ambiguous. V was clipped by 0 bases and J by 4 bases, with 13 bases between them. The germline gives CDR1 SGDLS, CDR2 YYNGEE. The CDR3 covers 15 residues. Written as DNA, the CDR3 is TGTGCCAGCAGCGTAGGGTCATGGTTGGGCACTGAAGCTTTCTTT. This gives the protein CASSVGSWLGTEAFF.

The chain links TRBV19 to TRBJ2-5; TRBD2 might be the D (6 bases). The CDR3 has 15 amino acids. The V gene lost 1 base and the J gene lost 5 bases, with 14 bases spanning the gap. Germline-derived CDR1 and CDR2 are LNHDA and SQIVND (reference sequence). CDR3 DNA sequence: TGTGCCAGTAGTATAGGCGCTAGCGAGGGCGAGACCCAGTACTTC. Residues: CASSIGASEGETQYF.

Here the CDR3 reads CASSLDWDGYTEAFF. The CDR3 nucleotides read TGCGCCAGCAGCTTGGATTGGGATGGGTACACTGAAGCTTTCTTT. This chain links TRBV5-1 with TRBJ1-1; D is undetermined. Looked up from germline, CDR1 is SGHRS and CDR2 is YFSETQ. The V and J ends lost 0 bases and 3 bases respectively, with 12 bases between them. The CDR3 spans 15 residues.

This chain connects TRBV28 to TRBJ1-5; possible D gene TRBD1, 5 bases. CDR1 and CDR2 (germline): MDHEN, SYDVKM. The CDR3 totals 15 residues. The V gene lost 6 bases and the J gene lost 5 bases, with 17 bases spanning the gap. CDR3 amino acids: CASSPTGQGDQPQHF. The CDR3 DNA reads TGTGCCAGCAGCCCTACCGGGCAGGGTGATCAGCCCCAGCATTTT.

This chain joins TRBV18 and TRBJ2-3; 11 nucleotides match TRBD1. CDR1 and CDR2 (germline): KGHSH, LQKENI. The junction had 10 bases not matched to a gene; V was cut back by 3 bases and J by 2 bases. The CDR3 extends over 18 amino acids. The CDR3 coding sequence is TGTGCCAGCTCACCCCAGAGGACAGGGGGCGGCTACACAGATACGCAGTATTTT. It yields the protein CASSPQRTGGGYTDTQYF.

V is TRBV13 and J is TRBJ1-1; possible D gene TRBD1, 6 bases. Trimming shortened V by 5 bases and J by 0 bases, and 13 bases separated the two germline ends. Germline lookup yields CDR1 PRHDT and CDR2 FYEKMQ (reference sequence). CDR3 size: 15 residues. The CDR3 DNA reads TGTGCCAGCAGCGTTGTACAGGGCGTGAACACTGAAGCTTTCTTT. Its protein is CASSVVQGVNTEAFF.

The rearrangement uses TRBV11-2 and TRBJ1-4, with D uncertain. This CDR3 region has 20 residues. Germline loops: CDR1 SGHAT, CDR2 FQNNGV. V was trimmed by 0 bases and J by 8 bases, leaving 28 bases between them. CDR3 coding DNA: TGTGCCAGCAGCTTAGATACTCCCAGGCGGAGGCACCTTTTTCGCGAAAAACTGTTTTTT. Translating gives CASSLDTPRRRHLFREKLFF.

The V call is TRBV5-1, the J call TRBJ1-2; D gene ambiguous. Looked up from germline, CDR1 is SGHRS and CDR2 is YFSETQ. The CDR3 is made up of 14 amino acids. The germline V and J ends were trimmed by 5 bases and 8 bases, with 19 bases remaining between them. CDR3: CASRAASGSLGYTF. CDR3 DNA: TGCGCCAGCAGAGCGGCGTCTGGCTCACTAGGCTACACCTTC.

V usage is TRBV4-1 and J usage is TRBJ1-5; 7 positions agree with TRBD1. V dropped 0 bases and J dropped 1; count of bases not matched to a gene: 6. Germline V CDR1 and CDR2: MGHRA, YSYEKL. The CDR3 has 17 residues. The CDR3 DNA sequence: TGCGCCAGCAGCCAAGAGCACCCGGGACAGAGCAATCAGCCCCAGCATTTT. Translating it yields CASSQEHPGQSNQPQHF.

The rearrangement joins TRBV27 to TRBJ2-6; D might be TRBD1 (6 bases). Germline assignment: CDR1 MNHEY and CDR2 SMNVEV (reference sequence). The CDR3 has 15 amino acids. Deletions cut 5 bases from V and 4 bases from J, with 12 bases between. The CDR3 sequence: CASSPGTTGANVLTF. For the CDR3, the DNA is TGTGCCAGCAGTCCCGGGACAACCGGGGCCAACGTCCTGACTTTC. Using reference TRBV27 and TRBJ2-6 for the parts outside the CDR3, the full variable domain is EAQVTQNPRYLITVTGKKLTVTCSQNMNHEYMSWYRQDPGLGLRQIYYSMNVEVTDKGDVPEGYKVSRKEKRNFPLILESPSPNQTSLYFCASSPGTTGANVLTFGAGSRLTVL.

The J gene is TRBJ2-2, the V gene TRBV7-9; D uncertain. CDR1 SEHNR and CDR2 FQNEAQ come from the germline V gene (reference sequence). Trimming removed 8 bases from V and 5 bases from J, with 3 bases in between. The CDR3 has 10 residues. CDR3 amino acids: CASSTGELFF. Written as DNA, the CDR3 is TGTGCCAGCTCGACCGGGGAGCTGTTTTTT.

The rearrangement uses TRBV7-9 and TRBJ2-1; 9 nucleotides align to TRBD2. This CDR3 has 16 amino acids. The germline V gene has CDR1 SEHNR and CDR2 FQNEAQ (reference sequence). Trimming removed 1 base from V and 3 bases from J; junction bases left unmatched: 4. CDR3 coding DNA: TGTGCCAGCAGCTTAGGCGGCGGGAGGGTCTACAATGAGCAGTTCTTC. Amino acids: CASSLGGGRVYNEQFF.

Here the CDR3 DNA reads TGTGCCAGCATCGCCGGGACAGATACTAACTATGGCTACACCTTC. The encoded protein is CASIAGTDTNYGYTF. The V call is TRBV25-1, the J call TRBJ1-2; 7 nucleotides line up with TRBD1. The germline V gene encodes CDR1 MGHDK and CDR2 SYGVNS. The CDR3 loop spans 15 amino acids. V was clipped by 7 bases and J by 0 bases; unmatched bases: 8.

The chain combines TRBV19 with TRBJ1-2; TRBD1 matches 10 bases. Losses at the gene ends were 5 bases for V and 3 bases for J; bases not matched to a gene: 12. The CDR3 has 17 residues. Germline CDR1 is LNHDA and CDR2 is SQIVND (reference sequence). CDR3 in DNA: TGTGCCAGTAGTCCCGCGACAGGGGGCGCGATATACTATGGCTACACCTTC. Its protein product is CASSPATGGAIYYGYTF.

The chain combines TRBV2 with TRBJ2-3, with TRBD2 as a possible D gene (6 bases). The CDR3 runs to 15 residues. The V gene lost 2 bases and the J gene lost 1 base, with 10 bases spanning the gap. Germline V lookup: CDR1 SNHLY, CDR2 FYNNEI. The CDR3 protein is CASSEMSSGTDTQYF. The CDR3 region has the DNA TGTGCCAGCAGTGAAATGTCTAGCGGCACAGATACGCAGTATTTT.

The chain carries TRBV20-1 and TRBJ1-6, with TRBD1 matching 7 bases. The CDR3 covers 13 residues. CDR1 DFQATT and CDR2 SNEGSKA come from the germline V gene (reference sequence). V gave up 4 bases and J gave up 7 bases; unmatched junction bases: 4. The CDR3 reads CSAMTGWNSPLHF. The CDR3 DNA sequence: TGCAGTGCTATGACAGGGTGGAATTCACCCCTCCACTTT.

V is TRBV13 and J is TRBJ1-1; D is ambiguous. The V end lost 5 bases, the J end lost 7 bases, and 11 bases lay between the germline ends. This CDR3 has 12 residues. CDR1 is PRHDT and CDR2 is FYEKMQ in the germline V gene (reference sequence). CDR3 region: CASSRGLNEAFF. CDR3 in DNA: TGTGCCAGCAGCCGAGGATTGAATGAAGCTTTCTTT.

This clonotype showed up just once. J is TRBJ2-7 and V is TRBV5-6; no definite D call. The germline gives CDR1 SGHDT, CDR2 YYEEEE. This CDR3 contains 13 residues. V dropped 1 base and J dropped 3 bases, with 8 bases sitting between them. The CDR3 sequence: CASSLRARYEQYF. The CDR3 DNA is TGTGCCAGCAGCTTGAGGGCTCGCTACGAGCAGTACTTC.

The rearrangement joins TRBV19 to TRBJ1-6; D call uncertain. V was trimmed by 5 bases and J by 10 bases, leaving 9 bases between them. This CDR3 contains 12 residues. Germline lookup yields CDR1 LNHDA and CDR2 SQIVND (reference sequence). CDR3 coding DNA: TGTGCCAGTAGTGGGAACAGCTCACCCCTCCACTTT. This codes for CASSGNSSPLHF.

The chain has TRBV4-1 and TRBJ2-7; D is unresolved. The V end was cut by 0 bases, the J end by 2 bases, with 8 bases between. In germline, CDR1 is MGHRA, CDR2 YSYEKL. The CDR3 contains 14 residues. CDR3 amino acids: CASSQDPGTYEQYV. The CDR3 DNA follows: TGCGCCAGCAGCCAAGATCCTGGCACCTACGAGCAGTACGTC.

The genes are TRBV7-8 and TRBJ2-7; unclear D gene. The CDR3 has 13 amino acids. Looked up from germline, CDR1 is SGHVS and CDR2 is FQNEAQ. V was shortened by 6 bases and J by 3 bases, with 12 bases between the two germline ends. CDR3 region: CASRPFDVYEQYV. In nucleotides, the CDR3 is TGTGCCAGCAGACCCTTTGATGTCTACGAGCAGTACGTC.

The chain links TRBV27 to TRBJ2-1; 8 bases are shared with TRBD1. The CDR3 totals 16 residues. From germline, CDR1 is MNHEY and CDR2 SMNVEV (reference sequence). J gave up 3 bases and V 4 bases, and 8 bases lay outside the gene matches. The CDR3 coding sequence is TGTGCCAGCAGTTCGCTGAGGACAGGGCGCTACAATGAGCAGTTCTTC. Residues: CASSSLRTGRYNEQFF.

The chain combines TRBV6-1 with TRBJ1-4; D might be TRBD1 (6 bases). This CDR3 is 16 amino acids long. V dropped 6 bases and J dropped 0 bases, with 14 bases sitting between them. The V gene's germline CDR1 is MNHNS and CDR2 SASEGT. CDR3 coding DNA: TGTGCCAGCAGAATACAGGGAGACGCAACTAATGAAAAACTGTTTTTT. This gives the protein CASRIQGDATNEKLFF.

V gene TRBV4-1 combines with J gene TRBJ2-7; tentative D call: TRBD1 (5 bases). The V gene lost 1 base and the J gene lost 1 base, with 8 bases spanning the gap. Per the germline V gene, CDR1 is MGHRA and CDR2 is YSYEKL. CDR3 length equals 14 residues. This chain's CDR3 is CASSQATESYEQYF. CDR3 nucleotide sequence: TGCGCCAGCAGCCAAGCGACAGAGTCCTACGAGCAGTACTTC.

The V call is TRBV6-2 or TRBV6-3, the J call TRBJ2-2; 8 bases are a match to TRBD1. The germline CDR1 and CDR2 sequences are MNHEY and SVGEGT. V gave up 6 bases and J gave up 7 bases; unmatched junction bases: 10. This CDR3 comprises 15 residues. In nucleotides, the CDR3 is TGTGCCAGCAGCTTCAGGGGGCGAAGTATCGGGGAGCTGTTTTTT. Protein sequence: CASSFRGRSIGELFF.

The V call is TRBV7-9, the J call TRBJ2-3; D gene ambiguous. Germline values: CDR1 SEHNR, CDR2 FQNEAQ (reference sequence). The V end lost 5 bases, the J end lost 1 base, and 16 bases lay between the germline ends. This CDR3 is built from 16 residues. The CDR3: CASSDNIAFGTDTQYF. The CDR3 DNA reads as TGTGCCAGCAGCGACAATATAGCCTTTGGCACAGATACGCAGTATTTT.